These 18 T cell receptor beta chains came from one sample sequenced in a study of T cell changes during pregnancy in multiple sclerosis. Assay: immunoSEQ multiplex PCR; the TCRdb copy retains only in-frame clones and omits some. The sample holds over 35,000 clones, about 91% seen once. Sequences were derived from CD8+ T cells from peripheral blood mononuclear cells, sampled before pregnancy. The receptor source for this set is a female donor with multiple sclerosis, enrolled in a pregnancy study.

The chain couples TRBV27 to TRBJ2-7; possibly TRBD2 for D (6 bases). Germline CDR1 reads MNHEY; CDR2 reads SMNVEV (reference sequence). The CDR3 is made up of 14 amino acids. Trimming took off 3 bases at V and 2 bases at J, with 11 bases between the two ends. Written as DNA, the CDR3 is TGTGCCAGCAGTTTTAGCGGCCATGCCTACGAGCAGTACTTC. Its translation is CASSFSGHAYEQYF.

This chain joins TRBV27 and TRBJ2-7; D is unresolved. The CDR3 runs 14 residues. Germline values: CDR1 MNHEY, CDR2 SMNVEV (reference sequence). Trimming left V 3 bases short and J 2 bases short, with 11 bases between. The DNA of the CDR3 is TGTGCCAGCAGTTTTACCTACCTTCCCTACGAGCAGTACTTC. Its translation: CASSFTYLPYEQYF.

This clone was detected a few times. This chain joins TRBV18 and TRBJ2-1; 9 nucleotides agree with TRBD1. Germline assignment: CDR1 KGHSH and CDR2 LQKENI. V gave up 8 bases and J gave up 6 bases; unmatched junction bases: 2. CDR3 length equals 12 residues. The CDR3 DNA reads TGTGCCAGCGTGACAGGGGGCAATGAGCAGTTCTTC. It encodes CASVTGGNEQFF.

The CDR3 DNA sequence: TGTGCCAGCAGCTCACGACTAGCGGGAGCCGATACGCAGTATTTT. Translation: CASSSRLAGADTQYF. The chain recombines TRBV5-6 with TRBJ2-3, with 12 bases lining up with TRBD2. The V segment lost 3 bases and the J segment 6 bases; nucleotides outside the gene matches: 5. The CDR3 has 15 residues. Germline CDR1 reads SGHDT; CDR2 reads YYEEEE. Variable domain in full (rest from reference TRBV5-6 and TRBJ2-3): DAGVTQSPTHLIKTRGQQVTLRCSPKSGHDTVSWYQQALGQGPQFIFQYYEEEERQRGNFPDRFSGHQFPNYSSELNVNALLLGDSALYLCASSSRLAGADTQYFGPGTRLTVL.

The chain employs TRBV28 and TRBJ1-2, with 9 positions matching TRBD1. Germline V lookup: CDR1 MDHEN, CDR2 SYDVKM. CDR3 length: 13 amino acids. Losses at the gene ends were 7 bases for V and 8 bases for J; bases not matched to a gene: 8. This CDR3 is CASTLTGGEGYTF. CDR3 DNA: TGTGCCAGCACCTTAACAGGGGGCGAGGGCTACACCTTC.

CDR3 nucleotides: TGCGCCAGCAGTCAGGATTTCGGGACAGGGGCGCGCACCGGGGAGCTGTTTTTT. It translates to CASSQDFGTGARTGELFF. The chain employs TRBV23-1 and TRBJ2-2; 10 bases match TRBD1. TRBV23-1 falls under the ORF class, with uncertain function. The CDR3 has 18 amino acids. V dropped 3 bases and J dropped 4; count of bases not matched to a gene: 11.

The rearrangement joins TRBV27 to TRBJ2-7, with TRBD1 identical over 8 bases. This CDR3 region has 15 residues. The V and J ends lost 6 bases and 4 bases, in that order; junction bases with no gene match: 11. Germline V gene lookup returns CDR1 MNHEY and CDR2 SMNVEV (reference sequence). The DNA of the CDR3 is TGTGCCAGCAGGGAGCAGGGGGCTTCTACGTACGAGCAGTACTTC. Protein sequence: CASREQGASTYEQYF.

The chain has TRBV11-1 and TRBJ2-2; a weak D match, TRBD2 (5 bases). Looked up from germline, CDR1 is SGHAT and CDR2 is FQDESV (reference sequence). This CDR3 has 14 amino acids. The germline V and J ends were trimmed by 3 bases and 7 bases, with 12 bases remaining between them. As DNA, the CDR3 is TGTGCCAGCAGCTTGTGGGGAGTCGGCGGGGAGCTGTTTTTT. Protein: CASSLWGVGGELFF.

The V call is TRBV2, the J call TRBJ2-3, with 8 positions matching TRBD1. Germline CDR1 SNHLY, CDR2 FYNNEI. This CDR3 is built from 14 residues. With V trimmed by 10 bases and J by 1 base, 7 bases remained unmatched. The CDR3: CATQGAGGTDTQYF. The CDR3 DNA reads TGTGCCACGCAGGGGGCAGGGGGCACAGATACGCAGTATTTT.

This clone occurred once. The rearrangement joins TRBV28 to TRBJ1-4, with 8 bases identical to TRBD1. The CDR3 extends over 16 amino acids. Trimming removed 5 bases from V and 8 bases from J; junction bases left unmatched: 13. Germline V gene lookup returns CDR1 MDHEN and CDR2 SYDVKM. CDR3 coding DNA: TGTGCCAGCAGTCAGCCTTTGGGACAGGTTTCCGAAAAACTGTTTTTT. Its protein product is CASSQPLGQVSEKLFF.

The chain is built from TRBV29-1 and TRBJ2-7, with 8 bases identical to TRBD1. V gave up 3 bases and J gave up 2 bases; unmatched junction bases: 3. Germline CDR1 and CDR2: SQVTM and ANQGSEA. The CDR3 has 13 amino acids. CDR3 nucleotides: TGCAGCGTTGAGGAGGACAGGGCCTACGAGCAGTACTTC. This sequence encodes CSVEEDRAYEQYF.

The chain uses TRBV28 and TRBJ1-4, with D unresolved. The CDR3 loop spans 13 amino acids. Germline loops: CDR1 MDHEN, CDR2 SYDVKM. V shed 3 bases and J shed 8 bases, with 10 bases lying between them. The CDR3 coding sequence is TGTGCCAGCAGTTTTTTTTTAGAGGAAAAACTGTTTTTT. Protein sequence: CASSFFLEEKLFF.

The chain carries TRBV7-9 and TRBJ2-7; D perhaps matches TRBD1 (6 bases). This CDR3 region has 12 residues. The ends were cut back, 5 bases at V and 6 bases at J, with 11 bases in the middle. CDR1 and CDR2 from the germline V gene are SEHNR and FQNEAQ (reference sequence). The chain's CDR3 is CASSQSGVEQYF. In nucleotides, the CDR3 is TGTGCCAGCAGCCAGTCAGGGGTCGAGCAGTACTTC.

The chain recombines TRBV5-1 with TRBJ2-7, with 8 bases fitting TRBD2. Germline V gives CDR1 SGHRS, CDR2 YFSETQ. The CDR3 totals 14 residues. Losses at the gene ends were 2 bases for V and 0 bases for J; bases not matched to a gene: 1. This chain's CDR3 is CASSFREGSYEQYF. The CDR3 DNA reads as TGCGCCAGCAGCTTCCGGGAGGGCTCCTACGAGCAGTACTTC.

The chain uses TRBV21-1 and TRBJ2-7; the table's D gene call, TRBD1, was not cross checked with the DNA. TRBV21-1 is designated a pseudogene. The CDR3 spans 17 residues. The CDR3: CASSTPKERDKSYEQYF. CDR3 DNA sequence: TGTGCCAGCAGCACCCCAAAGGAGAGGGACAAGTCCTACGAGCAGTACTTC.

This chain joins TRBV29-1 and TRBJ2-2, with 7 nucleotides matching TRBD1. The CDR3 runs to 18 residues. CDR1 and CDR2 from the germline V gene are SQVTM and ANQGSEA. V shed 4 bases and J 1 base; nucleotides not matched to a gene: 15. The CDR3 DNA follows: TGCAGCGTTGCTGGGTCTTCCGGGACAGCCAAGAACACCGGGGAGCTGTTTTTT. It translates to CSVAGSSGTAKNTGELFF.

The chain is built from TRBV19 and TRBJ2-1, with 11 nucleotides matching TRBD1. Germline CDR1 reads LNHDA; CDR2 reads SQIVND (reference sequence). The trim removed 1 base at V and 9 bases at J, leaving 8 bases unmatched. The length of the CDR3 is 16 residues. The CDR3 DNA reads as TGTGCCAGTAGTATAGGTTCGGGACAGGGGGGTAGTGAGCAGTTCTTC. It translates to CASSIGSGQGGSEQFF.

The genes are TRBV14 and TRBJ2-7, with 11 bases that match TRBD2. The germline gives CDR1 SGHDN, CDR2 FVKESK. The length of the CDR3 is 14 residues. V was pared by 6 bases and J by 3 bases, with 4 bases of the junction left unmatched. CDR3 in amino acids: CASRPSGGNYEQYF. CDR3 DNA: TGTGCCAGCAGGCCTAGCGGGGGGAACTACGAGCAGTACTTC.